The sequence of this T cell receptor (beta chain) was determined in a study of T cells in localized non-small cell lung cancer. Study findings and constraints: Among the top 100 tumor clones, a median 57 appeared in adjacent lung.

Worth noting for this clone: Its target is unknown.

Clones were sequenced by immunoSEQ multiplex PCR, and TCRdb holds only the in-frame ones, with some missing. The sample includes tens of thousands of clones, under 90% of them seen just once. The sequence came from a man between 40 and 69 years old with stage III lung adenocarcinoma. The material was peripheral blood mononuclear cells, obtained before any cancer treatment.

The DNA of the CDR3 is TGTGCCAGCATGTTGATTGGGGAGACCCAGTACTTC. Translation gives CASMLIGETQYF. This chain connects TRBV2 to TRBJ2-5; D is undetermined. The CDR3 contains 12 residues. CDR1 is SNHLY and CDR2 is FYNNEI in the germline V gene. The V and J ends lost 7 bases and 5 bases respectively, with 11 bases between them.